This T cell receptor (beta chain) was profiled in a study of early T cells in non-severe SARS-CoV-2 infection. This clonotype came up many times. The TCR library protocol attached unique molecular identifiers to the individual cDNA molecules. TCRdb used MiXCR to reprocess the 5' RACE reads, holding one entry per CDR3 protein. The sample contains about 20,000 distinct CDR3 sequences, 4% to 5.5% of which appear only once. Sequenced material: whole blood. The receptor was isolated from an adult who was a healthcare worker with PCR-confirmed SARS-CoV-2 infection or an uninfected control (not recorded which).

The CDR3 sequence: CASSVDRGGYEQYF. The CDR3 nucleotides read TGTGCCAGCAGTGTGGACAGGGGTGGCTACGAGCAGTACTTC. The gene calls are TRBV6-5 and TRBJ2-7, with TRBD1 matching 9 bases. Germline CDR1 and CDR2: MNHEY and SVGAGI. Unmatched junction bases numbered 5, after V lost 5 bases and J lost 3 bases. The CDR3 has 14 amino acids.